This T cell receptor (beta chain) comes out of a study of blood T cell repertoires in COVID-19 (dated by TCRdb to 2018 to 2020). Regarding the research as a whole: The collaborator samples originated in the United States, Italy and Spain and spanned the acute and convalescent phases of COVID-19. The prospective study material was composed of cDNA or gDNA derived from T cells, B-cell-depleted T cells, or PBMCs. Deeply sampled blood TCRbeta repertoires from subjects exposed to, actively infected with, or recovered from COVID-19 were included in the dataset. The repertoires were made available in a free public database intended to serve as a resource for research on the immune response to SARS-CoV-2. Samples came from the ongoing ImmuneRACE study (first 160 participants) plus 1,254 subjects from 6 global collaborators. A de-identified subject ID, COVID-19 status, age in years and sex were almost always included in the sample metadata. Where HLA class I and class II types were available, the types were taken from metadata supplied by the sample provider, not from assay-based typing.

Inclusive of the bounding cysteine and phenylalanine, the CDR3 is 15 residues long. The sequence is cut down to CDR3 DNA, 45 bases in frame from base 1. The germline V and J ends show losses of 5 bases and 5 bases respectively, and no gene match explains 7 bases of the junction. The CDR1 and CDR2 encoded by the germline V gene (reference sequence) are LNHDA and SQIVND. TCRbeta CDR3 regions were amplified from genomic DNA using the immunoSEQ Assay, a bias-controlled multiplex PCR. As for how the authors treated the data: The number of nucleated cells in each sample was estimated from the amplification of reference gene primers within the assay. Sequence reads were collapsed and filtered to measure the absolute abundance of every unique TCRbeta CDR3 rearrangement. For each sample, productive Simpson clonality was calculated by taking the square root of Simpson's diversity index across productive rearrangements. TCRdb took this table from immuneACCESS and kept in-frame rearrangements with V and J called. Such tables lack part of the clones; where checked against another copy, unresolved V genes explain under half of the gap, and the rest is unexplained. V and J calls and clone size are as listed in that table; D and trimming were resolved from the DNA. The sample has a few hundred thousand clones on record, roughly 87% of them singletons. The ten largest account for approximately 6% of the sample.

The research as a whole found: Clinical and demographic metadata were provided uncurated, with the amount varying by source and participant.

As to this clone: The specificity of this receptor is unknown. Base qualities were left out, and no much larger clone turns up one base away.

Participants in the prospective study were enrolled through a virtual design, were aged roughly 18 to 100 years, and lived in roughly 24 United States geographic areas. In the prospective study, participants were assigned to cohorts based on the clinical history participants reported in a screening survey and a study questionnaire. Recovered participants in ImmuneRACE Cohort 3 were defined as having two consecutive negative NP/OP PCR tests, clearance from a healthcare professional, or resolution of symptoms. Mobile phlebotomists in the prospective study collected whole blood, serum and a nasopharyngeal or oropharyngeal swab from every participant. Additional blood draws and questionnaires over an approximately 2-month period could optionally be provided by prospective study participants. Before DNA extraction, prospective study blood samples were shipped either frozen or at room temperature.

The chain was built from TRBV19 and TRBJ2-5; 11 central nucleotides agree with TRBD2. Sequenced sample: PBMCs or T cells enriched from blood (not recorded which). The receptor was isolated from a woman aged 40 to 55 who had recovered from COVID-19. The CDR3 reads as follows: CASSSTSGSFETQYF. The DNA sequence reads TGTGCCAGTAGTTCTACTAGCGGGAGTTTCGAGACCCAGTACTTC. Reference TRBV19 and TRBJ2-5 genes cover what lies past the CDR3, so the full variable domain is DGGITQSPKYLFRKEGQNVTLSCEQNLNHDAMYWYRQDPGQGLRLIYYSQIVNDFQKGDIAEGYSVSREKKESFPLTVTSAQKNPTAFYLCASSSTSGSFETQYFGPGTRLLVL.